These 20 T cell receptor beta chains originate from one sample sequenced in a study of cytomegalovirus exposure and HLA in healthy donors. This PCR relied on a set of 60 Vbeta primers and 13 Jbeta primers. TCRdb keeps only in-frame clones here, not all; method: immunoSEQ multiplex PCR. The sample lists about 150,000 clones, 70% to 90% seen once, with 2% to 2.5% in the top ten. The specimen was PBMCs. The receptor source for this set is a woman between 18 and 30 years old in good health and CMV-seronegative.

The chain employs TRBV7-5 and TRBJ2-7; the DNA was not used to check the table's D call, TRBD2. TRBV7-5 is a pseudogene locus. This CDR3 has 17 residues. CDR3 amino acids: CARSLPAGGRSSYEQYF. The CDR3, as DNA: TGTGCCAGAAGCTTACCGGCGGGGGGGAGGAGCTCCTACGAGCAGTACTTC.

This clone occurred once. The V gene is TRBV28, the J gene TRBJ2-5, with 14 bases aligning to TRBD2. The J segment lost 5 bases and the V segment lost 5 bases, leaving 7 bases of the junction unmatched. From germline, CDR1 is MDHEN and CDR2 SYDVKM. CDR3 length: 16 amino acids. For the CDR3, the DNA is TGTGCCAGCAGTGGGACTAGCGGGAGTTTAGGGGAGACCCAGTACTTC. Its protein is CASSGTSGSLGETQYF.

V gene TRBV28 combines with J gene TRBJ1-6; 11 bases match TRBD1. V shed 3 bases, J shed 15 bases, and the junction held 4 bases outside the gene matches. The germline CDR1 and CDR2 sequences are MDHEN and SYDVKM. The CDR3 spans 13 residues. CDR3 DNA: TGTGCCAGCAGTTTGTGGGACAGGGGGGACCTCCACTTT. Its protein is CASSLWDRGDLHF.

The CDR3 region is CASSGGGYLFF. CDR3 nucleotides: TGTGCCAGCAGTGGGGGGGGGTACCTGTTTTTT. The rearrangement uses TRBV6-5 and TRBJ2-2; 7 positions agree with TRBD2. The CDR3 is 11 amino acids. Germline V gives CDR1 MNHEY, CDR2 SVGAGI. J gave up 14 bases and V 5 bases, and 5 bases lay outside the gene matches.

This rearrangement joins TRBV6-1 to TRBJ1-2, with 9 bases fitting TRBD1. With 9 bases clipped from V and 5 bases from J, the junction kept 10 bases outside the gene matches. Germline V gene lookup returns CDR1 MNHNS and CDR2 SASEGT. The CDR3 is 14 residues long. The CDR3 nucleotides are TGTGCCAGTGGCCTACAGGGGGCGGGGTATGGCTACACCTTC. Its protein product is CASGLQGAGYGYTF.

This sequence joins TRBV28 and TRBJ2-4, with TRBD2 matching 7 bases. CDR3 size: 14 residues. V dropped 8 bases and J dropped 7; count of bases not matched to a gene: 11. Germline V CDR1 and CDR2: MDHEN, SYDVKM. The DNA of the CDR3 is TGTGCCAGCTGTGTACGCGGGAGAGTGAACATTCAGTACTTC. As protein: CASCVRGRVNIQYF.

J is TRBJ1-2 and V is TRBV29-1, with no clear D. V dropped 6 bases and J dropped 6 bases, with 17 bases sitting between them. CDR1 SQVTM and CDR2 ANQGSEA come from the germline V gene. The CDR3 runs 13 residues. The CDR3 nucleotides are TGCAGCGTCAACACCCCGGAGGTCCATGGCTACACCTTC. Its translation is CSVNTPEVHGYTF.

The chain couples TRBV5-1 to TRBJ2-2, with no clear D. Trimming pared 1 base from V and 1 base from J, leaving 5 bases between. Germline V gene data show CDR1 as SGHRS and CDR2 as YFSETQ. This CDR3 region has 14 residues. The CDR3 sequence: CASSLSQNTGELFF. CDR3 nucleotide sequence: TGCGCCAGCAGCTTGTCACAGAACACCGGGGAGCTGTTTTTT.

V usage is TRBV19 and J usage is TRBJ1-3; no clear D. V lost 5 bases and J 8 bases, leaving 10 bases between the germline ends. Looked up from germline, CDR1 is LNHDA and CDR2 is SQIVND (reference sequence). The CDR3 is 12 residues long. This CDR3 is CASSSPGDTIYF. The CDR3 region has the DNA TGTGCCAGTAGTTCCCCCGGGGACACCATATATTTT.

In its sample, this clone was seen a few times. The CDR3 DNA is TGTGCCAGCAGCTTGGAGGGCAATGAGCAGTTCTTC. Its translation is CASSLEGNEQFF. The genes are TRBV7-9 and TRBJ2-1, with a possible D match to TRBD2 (6 bases). The V end lost 3 bases, the J end lost 6 bases, and 6 bases lay between the germline ends. Germline loops: CDR1 SEHNR, CDR2 FQNEAQ (reference sequence). This CDR3 comprises 12 residues.

The V gene is TRBV21-1, the J gene TRBJ2-7; TRBD2 is taken as the D call from the table, unchecked against the DNA. TRBV21-1 is annotated as a pseudogene. This CDR3 has 15 residues. The CDR3 nucleotides read TGTGCCAGCACCAGGTTTGCGGGGGACTCCTACGAGCAGTACTTC. It yields the protein CASTRFAGDSYEQYF.

This clone was found once. The V gene is TRBV10-3, the J gene TRBJ2-3; maybe TRBD2 (6 bases). The germline V gene encodes CDR1 ENHRY and CDR2 SYGVKD. The V gene lost 3 bases and the J gene lost 0 bases, with 13 bases spanning the gap. This CDR3 region has 16 residues. The CDR3 DNA sequence: TGTGCCATCAGTGAAAGGGCGGGAACCAGCACAGATACGCAGTATTTT. Amino acids: CAISERAGTSTDTQYF.

This clone was seen more than once but under ten times. V gene TRBV9 combines with J gene TRBJ2-1, with D possibly matching TRBD1 (6 bases). Germline V gene data show CDR1 as SGDLS and CDR2 as YYNGEE. The V end was cut by 4 bases, the J end by 1 base, with 12 bases between. This CDR3 spans 15 amino acids. CDR3 sequence reads: CASSPAGESYNEQFF. The CDR3 DNA reads as TGTGCCAGCAGCCCCGCAGGGGAGTCCTACAATGAGCAGTTCTTC.

The chain links TRBV11-2 to TRBJ2-7; TRBD2 matches at 8 bases. Germline loops: CDR1 SGHAT, CDR2 FQNNGV. This CDR3 is 15 amino acids long. Unmatched junction bases numbered 2, after V lost 1 base and J lost 0 bases. CDR3 DNA sequence: TGTGCCAGCAGCTTAGCGGGAGGGTCCTCCTACGAGCAGTACTTC. This encodes CASSLAGGSSYEQYF.

This clone occurred a few times. This chain connects TRBV18 to TRBJ2-1; no reliable D call. The CDR3 contains 16 residues. Deletions cut 5 bases from V and 0 bases from J, with 14 bases between. CDR1 KGHSH and CDR2 LQKENI come from the germline V gene. CDR3 in DNA: TGTGCCAGCTCATCTGGTATCATGAGCTCCTACAATGAGCAGTTCTTC. Protein product: CASSSGIMSSYNEQFF.

CDR3 sequence (DNA): TGTGCCAGCAGTTTCCACCGCACCGGGACAGGGGCCGATGGCTACACCTTC. As protein: CASSFHRTGTGADGYTF. This rearrangement joins TRBV27 to TRBJ1-2, with 10 bases aligning to TRBD1. J gave up 6 bases and V 3 bases, and 13 bases lay outside the gene matches. Germline CDR1 reads MNHEY; CDR2 reads SMNVEV (reference sequence). The CDR3 has 17 amino acids.

The chain recombines TRBV28 with TRBJ2-2, with 9 bases identical to TRBD2. This CDR3 region has 14 residues. The germline CDR1 and CDR2 sequences are MDHEN and SYDVKM. The ends lost 2 bases at V and 6 bases at J; junction bases unmatched: 1. CDR3 bases: TGTGCCAGCAGTTTAGCGGGGGGGCCCGGGGAGCTGTTTTTT. Protein sequence: CASSLAGGPGELFF.

The chain uses TRBV7-2 and TRBJ2-3; 7 bases map to TRBD2. CDR1 is SGHTA and CDR2 is FQGNSA in the germline V gene. V dropped 3 bases and J dropped 0; count of bases not matched to a gene: 9. The CDR3 is 17 amino acids. The CDR3 bases are TGTGCCAGCAGCTTCGACCGACTTAGCGGGAGCACAGATACGCAGTATTTT. Protein: CASSFDRLSGSTDTQYF.

This clone appeared a few times. In DNA form, the CDR3 reads TGTGCCAGCAGTGAGCGGGGGGGCTCTGGGGCCAACGTCCTGACTTTC. Protein sequence: CASSERGGSGANVLTF. The genes are TRBV6-4 and TRBJ2-6; 9 bases align to TRBD2. CDR1 and CDR2 from the germline V gene are MRHNA and SNTAGT. Unmatched junction bases numbered 0, after V lost 3 bases and J lost 0 bases. CDR3 length equals 16 residues.

The rearrangement joins TRBV28 to TRBJ2-1; 13 positions agree with TRBD2. The germline gives CDR1 MDHEN, CDR2 SYDVKM. V shed 7 bases, J shed 8 bases, and the junction held 8 bases outside the gene matches. This CDR3 comprises 15 residues. The CDR3 DNA follows: TGTGCCAGCACCACTAGCGGGAGGGCCGTCGATGAGCAGTTCTTC. As protein: CASTTSGRAVDEQFF.